The rows below give T cell receptor beta chains drawn from one sample of a study of control samples from healthy donors and cancer patients. The protocol was immunoSEQ multiplex PCR, while the TCRdb copy is restricted to in-frame clones and leaves out a portion. The repertoire holds about 99,000 clones, roughly 90% seen once, with 19% in the top ten. The sample comprised PBMCs. Receptor source: a man in his sixties with lung cancer. Each CDR3 is given with its conserved first and last residue. The D gene is left open where the match is weak. Rows give clone size only sometimes, using once, few, many, or a class for an expanded clone.

D gene: .; clone size: .; V gene: TRBV29-1; J gene: TRBJ2-2; CDR3 protein: CSVVIGGTGELFF; CDR3 DNA: TGCAGCGTTGTGATTGGGGGAACCGGGGAGCTGTTTTTT
D gene: .; clone size: .; V gene: TRBV4-1; J gene: TRBJ1-2; CDR3 protein: CASSQDPGLANYGYTF; CDR3 DNA: TGCGCCAGCAGCCAAGATCCGGGCCTGGCTAACTATGGCTACACCTTC
D gene: .; clone size: .; V gene: TRBV7-3; J gene: TRBJ2-5; CDR3 protein: CASSLRGGGDSSELYF; CDR3 DNA: TGTGCCAGCAGCTTAAGAGGGGGAGGAGATTCGTCCGAATTGTACTTC
D gene: .; clone size: .; V gene: TRBV18; J gene: TRBJ1-4; CDR3 protein: CASSPQGAGTNEKLFF; CDR3 DNA: TGTGCCAGCTCACCACAGGGTGCAGGAACTAATGAAAAACTGTTTTTT
D gene: .; clone size: .; V gene: TRBV24-1; J gene: TRBJ2-2; CDR3 protein: CATSSRAGELFF; CDR3 DNA: TGTGCCACCAGCTCCAGAGCCGGGGAGCTGTTTTTT
D gene: .; clone size: .; V gene: TRBV25-1; J gene: TRBJ2-1; CDR3 protein: CASGYNEQFF; CDR3 DNA: TGTGCCAGCGGGTACAATGAGCAGTTCTTC
D gene: TRBD1; clone size: .; V gene: TRBV7-9; J gene: TRBJ2-4; CDR3 protein: CASSLGGQVRNIQYF; CDR3 DNA: TGTGCCAGCAGCTTGGGGGGACAGGTACGAAACATTCAGTACTTC
D gene: .; clone size: .; V gene: TRBV29-1; J gene: TRBJ1-1; CDR3 protein: CSVGDTTNTEAFF; CDR3 DNA: TGCAGCGTCGGCGACACAACGAACACTGAAGCTTTCTTT
D gene: .; clone size: .; V gene: TRBV9; J gene: TRBJ1-4; CDR3 protein: CASSVTGATNEKLFF; CDR3 DNA: TGTGCCAGCAGCGTAACGGGGGCAACTAATGAAAAACTGTTTTTT
D gene: TRBD1; clone size: .; V gene: TRBV7-2; J gene: TRBJ2-7; CDR3 protein: CASSLTGPYEQYF; CDR3 DNA: TGTGCCAGCAGCCTGACAGGGCCCTACGAGCAGTACTTC
D gene: .; clone size: .; V gene: TRBV18; J gene: TRBJ2-5; CDR3 protein: CATRLGGQETQYF; CDR3 DNA: TGTGCCACCCGGCTGGGCGGCCAAGAGACCCAGTACTTC
D gene: TRBD1; clone size: once; V gene: TRBV5-5; J gene: TRBJ1-1; CDR3 protein: CASSPWESGTVTEAFF; CDR3 DNA: TGTGCCAGCAGCCCTTGGGAGTCCGGGACAGTCACTGAAGCTTTCTTT
D gene: .; clone size: .; V gene: TRBV5-1; J gene: TRBJ2-1; CDR3 protein: CASSPTSLHLYNEQFF; CDR3 DNA: TGCGCCAGCAGCCCGACGTCCCTGCACCTTTACAATGAGCAGTTCTTC
D gene: .; clone size: .; V gene: TRBV6-1; J gene: TRBJ1-1; CDR3 protein: CASAPPGNTEAFF; CDR3 DNA: TGTGCCAGCGCCCCTCCGGGGAACACTGAAGCTTTCTTT
D gene: .; clone size: .; V gene: TRBV5-1; J gene: TRBJ1-6; CDR3 protein: CASCPTFSSYNSPLHF; CDR3 DNA: TGCGCCAGCTGCCCGACGTTCAGCTCCTATAATTCACCCCTCCACTTT
D gene: TRBD2; clone size: few; V gene: TRBV2; J gene: TRBJ2-2; CDR3 protein: CASSAGAGGTGELFF; CDR3 DNA: TGTGCCAGCAGTGCAGGAGCGGGGGGCACCGGGGAGCTGTTTTTT
D gene: .; clone size: .; V gene: TRBV6-5; J gene: TRBJ1-2; CDR3 protein: CASSYAGWNYGYTF; CDR3 DNA: TGTGCCAGCAGTTATGCGGGGTGGAACTATGGCTACACCTTC
D gene: .; clone size: .; V gene: TRBV6-5; J gene: TRBJ1-6; CDR3 protein: CASIGSLGSLHF; CDR3 DNA: TGTGCCAGCATAGGGTCGCTAGGGTCCCTCCACTTT
D gene: TRBD1; clone size: .; V gene: TRBV7-9; J gene: TRBJ1-5; CDR3 protein: CASSLGPDRGDQPQHF; CDR3 DNA: TGTGCCAGCAGCTTAGGTCCGGACAGGGGCGATCAGCCCCAGCATTTT
D gene: .; clone size: .; V gene: TRBV3-1/TRBV3-2; J gene: TRBJ2-7; CDR3 protein: CASSLLSGSYEQYF; CDR3 DNA: TGTGCCAGCAGCCTACTAAGCGGTTCCTACGAGCAGTACTTC
D gene: .; clone size: .; V gene: TRBV6-5; J gene: TRBJ1-5; CDR3 protein: CASRRSGLRQPQHF; CDR3 DNA: TGTGCCAGCAGAAGATCAGGGTTACGACAGCCCCAGCATTTT
D gene: TRBD2; clone size: .; V gene: TRBV6-5; J gene: TRBJ2-4; CDR3 protein: CASSYRGDPRDIQYF; CDR3 DNA: TGTGCCAGCAGTTACCGGGGGGACCCGAGGGACATTCAGTACTTC
D gene: TRBD1; clone size: .; V gene: TRBV23-1; J gene: TRBJ2-3; CDR3 protein: CASGVQGAGTDTQYF; CDR3 DNA: TGCGCCAGCGGAGTACAGGGGGCAGGCACAGATACGCAGTATTTT
D gene: TRBD2; clone size: .; V gene: TRBV5-1; J gene: TRBJ2-5; CDR3 protein: CASSLAPGGEETQYF; CDR3 DNA: TGCGCCAGCAGCTTGGCCCCTGGGGGGGAGGAGACCCAGTACTTC
D gene: TRBD1; clone size: .; V gene: TRBV9; J gene: TRBJ1-5; CDR3 protein: CASSQQGAGGPQHF; CDR3 DNA: TGTGCCAGCAGCCAACAGGGGGCTGGGGGGCCCCAGCATTTT
D gene: .; clone size: .; V gene: TRBV4-1; J gene: TRBJ2-6; CDR3 protein: CASSRAISGANVLTF; CDR3 DNA: TGCGCCAGCAGCCGGGCAATCTCTGGGGCCAACGTCCTGACTTTC
D gene: .; clone size: .; V gene: TRBV2; J gene: TRBJ2-3; CDR3 protein: CAARGFPDTQYF; CDR3 DNA: TGTGCTGCACGAGGTTTCCCAGATACGCAGTATTTT
D gene: .; clone size: few; V gene: TRBV30; J gene: TRBJ2-1; CDR3 protein: CAWSARALYNEQFF; CDR3 DNA: TGTGCCTGGAGTGCCCGGGCCTTATACAATGAGCAGTTCTTC
D gene: TRBD2; clone size: .; V gene: TRBV7-8; J gene: TRBJ2-2; CDR3 protein: CASSLAISGGNTGELFF; CDR3 DNA: TGTGCCAGCAGCTTAGCAATTAGCGGGGGGAACACCGGGGAGCTGTTTTTT
D gene: TRBD2; clone size: .; V gene: TRBV24-1; J gene: TRBJ2-1; CDR3 protein: CATSDFGLAGQSSYNEQFF; CDR3 DNA: TGTGCCACCAGTGATTTCGGACTAGCGGGGCAGAGCTCCTACAATGAGCAGTTCTTC
D gene: .; clone size: .; V gene: TRBV10-2; J gene: TRBJ1-4; CDR3 protein: CASNPGGEKLFF; CDR3 DNA: TGCGCCAGCAATCCGGGGGGGGAAAAACTGTTTTTT
D gene: .; clone size: .; V gene: TRBV18; J gene: TRBJ2-1; CDR3 protein: CASSPPSMGEFF; CDR3 DNA: TGTGCCAGCTCACCACCGTCGATGGGGGAGTTCTTC
D gene: .; clone size: .; V gene: TRBV19; J gene: TRBJ2-7; CDR3 protein: CASKGLWENTYEQYF; CDR3 DNA: TGTGCCAGTAAGGGGCTATGGGAAAATACCTACGAGCAGTACTTC
D gene: .; clone size: .; V gene: TRBV7-9; J gene: TRBJ1-4; CDR3 protein: CASSQTLRLRDGNEKLFF; CDR3 DNA: TGTGCCAGCAGCCAAACCCTCCGGCTCCGGGACGGTAATGAAAAACTGTTTTTT
D gene: .; clone size: .; V gene: TRBV5-4; J gene: TRBJ2-2; CDR3 protein: CASSLVGADTGELFF; CDR3 DNA: TGTGCCAGCAGCTTGGTAGGGGCGGACACCGGGGAGCTGTTTTTT
D gene: .; clone size: .; V gene: TRBV30; J gene: TRBJ1-1; CDR3 protein: CAWIRGRANTEAFF; CDR3 DNA: TGTGCCTGGATCCGCGGCAGGGCCAACACTGAAGCTTTCTTT
D gene: .; clone size: .; V gene: TRBV6-5; J gene: TRBJ1-1; CDR3 protein: CASGLLGYGAFF; CDR3 DNA: TGTGCCAGCGGGCTATTGGGGTACGGGGCTTTCTTT
D gene: TRBD2; clone size: .; V gene: TRBV5-1; J gene: TRBJ2-1; CDR3 protein: CASTSLAGGYNEQFF; CDR3 DNA: TGCGCCAGCACCAGCCTAGCGGGGGGTTACAATGAGCAGTTCTTC
D gene: TRBD2; clone size: .; V gene: TRBV6-5; J gene: TRBJ2-2; CDR3 protein: CASSYSILAGAGELFF; CDR3 DNA: TGTGCCAGCAGTTACTCGATACTAGCGGGGGCCGGGGAGCTGTTTTTT
D gene: TRBD1; clone size: once; V gene: TRBV6-2/TRBV6-3; J gene: TRBJ1-1; CDR3 protein: CASSYDRGGTEAFF; CDR3 DNA: TGTGCCAGCAGTTACGACAGGGGTGGCACTGAAGCTTTCTTT
D gene: .; clone size: .; V gene: TRBV5-1; J gene: TRBJ1-2; CDR3 protein: CASSPGHEAFNGYTF; CDR3 DNA: TGCGCCAGCAGCCCGGGACACGAAGCATTCAATGGCTACACCTTC
D gene: TRBD2; clone size: .; V gene: TRBV5-1; J gene: TRBJ2-7; CDR3 protein: CASSLMSSGREQYF; CDR3 DNA: TGCGCCAGCAGCTTGATGTCTAGCGGAAGGGAGCAGTACTTC
D gene: .; clone size: .; V gene: TRBV5-4; J gene: TRBJ2-2; CDR3 protein: CASSPNNWVGATGELFF; CDR3 DNA: TGTGCCAGCAGCCCCAATAATTGGGTCGGGGCCACCGGGGAGCTGTTTTTT
D gene: .; clone size: .; V gene: TRBV18; J gene: TRBJ2-4; CDR3 protein: CASSPPTGNSKNIQYF; CDR3 DNA: TGTGCCAGCTCACCCCCGACAGGCAATTCCAAAAACATTCAGTACTTC
D gene: .; clone size: .; V gene: TRBV7-9; J gene: TRBJ2-5; CDR3 protein: CASSPRAQQETQYF; CDR3 DNA: TGTGCCAGCAGCCCTCGGGCGCAGCAAGAGACCCAGTACTTC
D gene: TRBD1; clone size: .; V gene: TRBV9; J gene: TRBJ2-7; CDR3 protein: CASSVAGTGGDEQYF; CDR3 DNA: TGTGCCAGCAGCGTAGCGGGGACAGGGGGCGACGAGCAGTACTTC
D gene: .; clone size: .; V gene: TRBV30; J gene: TRBJ1-2; CDR3 protein: CAWSVVVSYGYTF; CDR3 DNA: TGTGCCTGGAGTGTTGTCGTCAGCTATGGCTACACCTTC
D gene: .; clone size: .; V gene: TRBV9; J gene: TRBJ1-4; CDR3 protein: CASSVVPERMGLFF; CDR3 DNA: TGTGCCAGCAGCGTAGTTCCGGAGAGGATGGGACTGTTTTTT
D gene: .; clone size: .; V gene: TRBV11-1; J gene: TRBJ1-2; CDR3 protein: CASSPTRAGVSYGYTF; CDR3 DNA: TGTGCCAGCAGCCCCACCCGGGCAGGGGTATCCTATGGCTACACCTTC
D gene: TRBD1; clone size: .; V gene: TRBV30; J gene: TRBJ1-1; CDR3 protein: CAWRQGANTEAFF; CDR3 DNA: TGTGCCTGGCGCCAGGGGGCAAACACTGAAGCTTTCTTT
D gene: .; clone size: .; V gene: TRBV4-1; J gene: TRBJ2-3; CDR3 protein: CASSTRTGIDTQYF; CDR3 DNA: TGCGCCAGCAGCACCCGAACAGGGATAGATACGCAGTATTTT
D gene: TRBD1; clone size: .; V gene: TRBV10-1; J gene: TRBJ1-1; CDR3 protein: CASSEQGDTEAFF; CDR3 DNA: TGCGCCAGCAGTGAGCAGGGGGACACTGAAGCTTTCTTT
D gene: .; clone size: .; V gene: TRBV3-1/TRBV3-2; J gene: TRBJ1-5; CDR3 protein: CASSQTGGRNQPQHF; CDR3 DNA: TGTGCCAGCAGCCAGACAGGAGGCCGCAATCAGCCCCAGCATTTT
D gene: .; clone size: .; V gene: TRBV10-3; J gene: TRBJ1-1; CDR3 protein: CAISEIVGATEAFF; CDR3 DNA: TGTGCCATCAGTGAAATTGTAGGGGCCACTGAAGCTTTCTTT
D gene: TRBD2; clone size: .; V gene: TRBV4-1; J gene: TRBJ2-5; CDR3 protein: CASSRDGLAGSETQYF; CDR3 DNA: TGCGCCAGCAGCCGAGACGGACTAGCGGGGAGTGAGACCCAGTACTTC